These 4 T cell receptor beta chains were sequenced from one sample in a study of T cells in localized non-small cell lung cancer. Clones were sequenced by immunoSEQ multiplex PCR, and TCRdb holds only the in-frame ones, with some missing. The profile shows around 1,300 clones, around 40% of them singletons. The starting material was lung tumor tissue, obtained before any cancer treatment. The receptors were gathered from a woman aged 35 to 75 with stage II squamous cell lung carcinoma.

The chain combines TRBV30 with TRBJ2-2; D remains unclear. The CDR3 contains 13 residues. The V end was cut by 0 bases, the J end by 6 bases, with 8 bases between. Germline V gives CDR1 GTSNPN, CDR2 SVGIG (reference sequence). The CDR3 DNA follows: TGTGCCTGGAGTGTTTACGGGTCCGGGGAGCTGTTTTTT. This codes for CAWSVYGSGELFF.

The CDR3 nucleotides read TGTGCCAGCAGCTTGGGACAGGGGACCACCGGGGAGCTGTTTTTT. This codes for CASSLGQGTTGELFF. The chain carries TRBV11-3 and TRBJ2-2, with TRBD1 matching 10 bases. V trimming: 3 bases; J trimming: 4 bases; junction bases outside the gene matches: 2. The CDR3 has 15 residues. Looked up from germline, CDR1 is SGHNT and CDR2 is YENEEA.

This clone rates as hyperexpanded. The V call is TRBV19, the J call TRBJ2-5, with 11 nucleotides matching TRBD2. CDR1 is LNHDA, CDR2 SQIVND, per germline (reference sequence). The CDR3 runs to 15 residues. Trimming took 5 bases from V and 5 from J; bases not matched to a gene: 7. Written as DNA, the CDR3 is TGTGCCAGTAGTCAAACTAGCGGGAGTTTGGAGACCCAGTACTTC. Translated: CASSQTSGSLETQYF.

The chain is built from TRBV28 and TRBJ2-7, with 7 bases aligning to TRBD1. J lost 3 bases, V lost 8 bases, and 13 bases had no gene match. Looked up from germline, CDR1 is MDHEN and CDR2 is SYDVKM. The CDR3 is 15 amino acids. The CDR3 here is CASAPWAAGGYEQYF. The CDR3 DNA reads as TGTGCCAGCGCACCTTGGGCGGCAGGGGGCTACGAGCAGTACTTC.